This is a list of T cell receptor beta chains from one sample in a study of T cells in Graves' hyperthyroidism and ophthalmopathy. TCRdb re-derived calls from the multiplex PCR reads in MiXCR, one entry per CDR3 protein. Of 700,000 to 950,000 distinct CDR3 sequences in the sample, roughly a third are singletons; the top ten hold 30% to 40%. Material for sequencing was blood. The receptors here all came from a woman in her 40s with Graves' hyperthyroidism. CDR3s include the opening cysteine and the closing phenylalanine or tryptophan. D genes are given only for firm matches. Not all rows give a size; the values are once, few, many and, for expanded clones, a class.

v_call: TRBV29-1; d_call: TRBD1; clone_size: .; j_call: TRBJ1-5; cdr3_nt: TGCAGCGTGGGGACAGGGAATAGCAATCAGCCCCAGCATTTT; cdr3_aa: CSVGTGNSNQPQHF
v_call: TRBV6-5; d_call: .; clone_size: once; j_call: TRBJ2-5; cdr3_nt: TGTGCCAGCAGTTACCCGAGGGGCCGGCAAGAGACCCAGTACTTC; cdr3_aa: CASSYPRGRQETQYF
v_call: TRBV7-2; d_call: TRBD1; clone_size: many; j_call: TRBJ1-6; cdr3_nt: TGTGCCAGCTGTGGGGGAGACAGGGTCGGATCACCCCTCCACTTT; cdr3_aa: CASCGGDRVGSPLHF
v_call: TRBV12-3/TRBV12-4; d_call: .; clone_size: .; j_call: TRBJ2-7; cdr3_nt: TGTGCCAGCAGTTTGGGTAGGATGCAGTACTTC; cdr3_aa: CASSLGRMQYF
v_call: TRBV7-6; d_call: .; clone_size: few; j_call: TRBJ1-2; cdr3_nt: TGTGCCAGCAGCGACAGGTTGGGAGGCTACACCTTC; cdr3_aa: CASSDRLGGYTF
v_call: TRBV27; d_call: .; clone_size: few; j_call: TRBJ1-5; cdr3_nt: TGTGCCAGCAGTGCAGGGGTCAACAATCAGCCCCAGCATTTT; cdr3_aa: CASSAGVNNQPQHF
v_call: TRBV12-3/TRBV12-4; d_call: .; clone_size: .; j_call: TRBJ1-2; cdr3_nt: TGTGCCAGCAGTTTCGGGCAGGTCGCCTATGGCTACACCTTC; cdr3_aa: CASSFGQVAYGYTF
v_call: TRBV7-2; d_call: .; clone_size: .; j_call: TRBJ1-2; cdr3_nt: TGTGCCAGCAGCTTAGAAATGGGTCTGGGATTACTAACCAACAACTATGGCTACACCTTC; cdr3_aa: CASSLEMGLGLLTNNYGYTF
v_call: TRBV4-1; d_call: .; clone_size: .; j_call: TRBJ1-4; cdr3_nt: TGCGCCAGCAGCCAAGATAATTCGGGGGGGCAAAATGAAAAACTGTTTTTT; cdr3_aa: CASSQDNSGGQNEKLFF
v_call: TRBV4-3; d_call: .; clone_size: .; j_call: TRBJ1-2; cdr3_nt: TGCGCCAGCAGCCAAGGGTTCATCGGGGCTTGGAATGGCTACACCTTC; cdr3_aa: CASSQGFIGAWNGYTF
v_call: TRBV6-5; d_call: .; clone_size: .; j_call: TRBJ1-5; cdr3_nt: TGTGCCAGCAGCTACACCGGGACACACTTCGGGCAGCCCCAGCATTTT; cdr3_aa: CASSYTGTHFGQPQHF
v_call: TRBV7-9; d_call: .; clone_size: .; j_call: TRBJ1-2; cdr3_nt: TGTGCCAGCAGCTGGGAGCCGGGACAATCTGGCTACACCTTC; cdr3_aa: CASSWEPGQSGYTF
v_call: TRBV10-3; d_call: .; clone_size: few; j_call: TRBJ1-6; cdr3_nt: TGTGCCATCAGTGAGAAAGTGGAATTCAATTCACCCCTCCACTTT; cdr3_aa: CAISEKVEFNSPLHF
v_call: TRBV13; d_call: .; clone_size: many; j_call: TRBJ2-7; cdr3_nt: TGTGCCAGCAGCTCCCGGGACACCCTCACCGAGCAGTACTTC; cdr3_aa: CASSSRDTLTEQYF
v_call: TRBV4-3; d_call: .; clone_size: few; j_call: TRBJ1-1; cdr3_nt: TGCGCCAGCAGCCAACCCCCGGACACTGAAGCTTTCTTT; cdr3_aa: CASSQPPDTEAFF
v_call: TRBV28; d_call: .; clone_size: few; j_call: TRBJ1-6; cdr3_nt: TGTGCCAGCAGTAGGCTCGCCAGGGGAAATTCACCCCTCCACTTT; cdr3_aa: CASSRLARGNSPLHF
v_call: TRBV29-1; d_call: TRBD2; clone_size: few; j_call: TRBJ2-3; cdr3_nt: TGCAGCGTTGAAGGACTAGCATTCACAGATACGCAGTATTTT; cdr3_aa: CSVEGLAFTDTQYF
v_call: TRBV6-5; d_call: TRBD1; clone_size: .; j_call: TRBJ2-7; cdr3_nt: TGTGCCAGCAGTTACTCGGTAACAGGGGGTTTCTACGAGCAGTACTTC; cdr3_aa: CASSYSVTGGFYEQYF
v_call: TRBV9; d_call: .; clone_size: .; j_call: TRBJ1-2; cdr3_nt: TGTGCCAGCAGCGTAGGGAGGTCGGAGGCTTACTATGGCTACACCTTC; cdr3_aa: CASSVGRSEAYYGYTF
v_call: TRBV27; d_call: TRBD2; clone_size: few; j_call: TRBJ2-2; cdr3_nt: TGTGCCAGCAGTTATTCCGTAGCGGGAGCCGGGGAGCTGTTTTTT; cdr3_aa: CASSYSVAGAGELFF
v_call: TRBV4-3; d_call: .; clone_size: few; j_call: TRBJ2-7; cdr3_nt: TGCGCCAGCAGCCAAGGGACAGCGGATCACGAGCAGTACTTC; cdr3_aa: CASSQGTADHEQYF
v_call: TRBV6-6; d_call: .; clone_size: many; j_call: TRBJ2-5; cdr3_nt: TGTGCCAGCAGTTACGACAGAGGGAGCGAGACCCAGTACTTC; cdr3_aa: CASSYDRGSETQYF
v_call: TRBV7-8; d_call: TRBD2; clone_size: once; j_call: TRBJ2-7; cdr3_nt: TGTGCCAGCAGCTTACTGGGGACTAGCGGGGATACGCTGTACTTC; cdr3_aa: CASSLLGTSGDTLYF
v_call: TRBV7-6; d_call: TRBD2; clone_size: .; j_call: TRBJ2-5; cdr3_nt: TGTGCCAGCGGAGAGGGACTAGCGGGGGGCGCCGAGACCCAGTACTTC; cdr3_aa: CASGEGLAGGAETQYF
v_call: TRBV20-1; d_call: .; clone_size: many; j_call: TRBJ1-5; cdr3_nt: TGCAGTGCGGCAGCCCAGCGGGATCAGCCCCAGCATTTT; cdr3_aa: CSAAAQRDQPQHF
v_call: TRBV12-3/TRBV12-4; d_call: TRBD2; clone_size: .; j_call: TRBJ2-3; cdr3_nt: TGTGCCAGCAGTTTTTGGAGCGGGAGGGCATCAGATACGCAGTATTTT; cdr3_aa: CASSFWSGRASDTQYF
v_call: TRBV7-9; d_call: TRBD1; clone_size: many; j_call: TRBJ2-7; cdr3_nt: TGTGCCAGCAGCACCGACAGGGGGCTCTACGAGCAGTACTTC; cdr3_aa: CASSTDRGLYEQYF
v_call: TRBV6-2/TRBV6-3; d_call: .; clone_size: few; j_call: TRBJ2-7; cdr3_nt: TGTGCCAGCAGTTCACAAAGTCTCCACGAGCAGTACTTC; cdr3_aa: CASSSQSLHEQYF
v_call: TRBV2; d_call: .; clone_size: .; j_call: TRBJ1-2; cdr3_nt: TGTGCCAGCAGTAAGCGCGGGGTAGGCTATGGCTACACCTTC; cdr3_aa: CASSKRGVGYGYTF
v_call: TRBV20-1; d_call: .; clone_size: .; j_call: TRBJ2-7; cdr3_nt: TGCAGTGCTAGGTTCGGTCTGGACGAGCAGTACTTC; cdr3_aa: CSARFGLDEQYF
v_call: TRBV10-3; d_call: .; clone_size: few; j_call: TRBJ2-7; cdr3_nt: TGTGCCAGCAGTACTCTCCCGGACGGCTACGAGCAGTACTTC; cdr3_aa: CASSTLPDGYEQYF
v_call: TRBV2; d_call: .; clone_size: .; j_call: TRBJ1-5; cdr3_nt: TGTGCCAGCAGGAGGGTAGGGCAGCCCCAGCATTTT; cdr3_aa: CASRRVGQPQHF
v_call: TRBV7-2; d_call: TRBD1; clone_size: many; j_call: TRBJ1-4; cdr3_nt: TGTGCCAGCAGCCTGAGACAGGGGGAACTGTTTTTT; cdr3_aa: CASSLRQGELFF
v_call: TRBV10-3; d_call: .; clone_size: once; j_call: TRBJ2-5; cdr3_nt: TGTGCCATCAGTCTATTTCGGGACGAGACCCAGTACTTC; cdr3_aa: CAISLFRDETQYF
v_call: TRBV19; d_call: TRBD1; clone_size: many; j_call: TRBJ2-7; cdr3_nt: TGTGCCAGTAGTACAGGGGGCTCCTACGAGCAGTACTTC; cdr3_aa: CASSTGGSYEQYF
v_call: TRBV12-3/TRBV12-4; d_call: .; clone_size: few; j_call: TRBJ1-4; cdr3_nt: TGTGCCAGCAGTTTAAATCCCAGATCAAATGAAAAACTGTTTTTT; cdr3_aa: CASSLNPRSNEKLFF
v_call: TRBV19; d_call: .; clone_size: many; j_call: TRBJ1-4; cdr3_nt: TGTGCCAGTAAACAGGGAAGTGAAAAACTGTTTTTT; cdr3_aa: CASKQGSEKLFF
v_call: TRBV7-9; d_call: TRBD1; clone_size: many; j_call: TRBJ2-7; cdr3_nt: TGCGCCAGCAGCTCGGGACAGGGGAGCTACGAGCAGTACTTC; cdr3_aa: CASSSGQGSYEQYF
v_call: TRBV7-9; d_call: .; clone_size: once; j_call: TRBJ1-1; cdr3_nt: TGCGCCAGCAGCCAAGAGTGGGTGGGGAGGGAAGGGGACACTGAAGCTTTCTTT; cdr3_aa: CASSQEWVGREGDTEAFF
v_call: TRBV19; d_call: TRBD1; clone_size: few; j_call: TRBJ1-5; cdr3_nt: TGTGCCATTTCGGACAGGGCGAGCAATCAGCCCCAGCATTTT; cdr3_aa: CAISDRASNQPQHF
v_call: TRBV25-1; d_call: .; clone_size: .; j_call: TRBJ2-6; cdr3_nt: TGTGCTAGAGTATCTGGGGCCAACGTCCTGACCTTC; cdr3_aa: CARVSGANVLTF